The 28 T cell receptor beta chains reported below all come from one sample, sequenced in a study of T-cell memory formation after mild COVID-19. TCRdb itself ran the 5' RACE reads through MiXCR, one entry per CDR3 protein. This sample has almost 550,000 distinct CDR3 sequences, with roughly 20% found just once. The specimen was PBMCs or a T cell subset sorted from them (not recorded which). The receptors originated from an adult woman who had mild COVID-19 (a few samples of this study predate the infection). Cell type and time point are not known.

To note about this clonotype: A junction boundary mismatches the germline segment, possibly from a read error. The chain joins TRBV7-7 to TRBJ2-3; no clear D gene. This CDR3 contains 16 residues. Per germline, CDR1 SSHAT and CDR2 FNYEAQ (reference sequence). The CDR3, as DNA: TGTGCCAGCAGCCTCGGCTCCTTCGGCAGCACAAATACGCAGTATTTT. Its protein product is CASSLGSFGSTNTQYF.

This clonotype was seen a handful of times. The CDR3, as DNA: TGCGCCAGCAGCCAAACGGGGGCCGGGTCCTACGAGCAGTACTTC. It codes for CASSQTGAGSYEQYF. The V and J genes are TRBV4-1 and TRBJ2-7, with D possibly called TRBD1 or TRBD2 (6 bases each). The V gene lost 2 bases and the J gene lost 1 base, with 12 bases spanning the gap. Per germline, CDR1 MGHRA and CDR2 YSYEKL. The CDR3 has 15 amino acids.

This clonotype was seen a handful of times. The CDR3 sequence: CASSLPYRGRNYGYTF. The CDR3 DNA reads as TGTGCCAGCAGCTTACCATACAGGGGCCGGAACTATGGCTACACCTTC. This chain joins TRBV11-2 and TRBJ1-2, with TRBD1 matching 7 bases. This CDR3 is built from 16 residues. Germline lookup yields CDR1 SGHAT and CDR2 FQNNGV. The V and J ends lost 2 bases and 2 bases, in that order; junction bases with no gene match: 8.

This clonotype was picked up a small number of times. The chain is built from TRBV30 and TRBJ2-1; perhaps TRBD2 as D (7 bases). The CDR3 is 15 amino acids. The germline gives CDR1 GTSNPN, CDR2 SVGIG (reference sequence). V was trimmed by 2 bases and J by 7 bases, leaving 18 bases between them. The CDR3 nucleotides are TGTGCCTGGAGTAAGGGCCTACAGGGAGGGAATGAGCAGTTCTTC. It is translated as CAWSKGLQGGNEQFF.

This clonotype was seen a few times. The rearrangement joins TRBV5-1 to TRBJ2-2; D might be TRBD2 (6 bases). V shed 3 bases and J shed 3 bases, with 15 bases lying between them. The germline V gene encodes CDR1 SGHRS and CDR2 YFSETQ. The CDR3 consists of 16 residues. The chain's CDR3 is CASSSGGGADTGELFF. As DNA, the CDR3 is TGCGCCAGCAGCTCCGGCGGAGGGGCGGACACCGGGGAGCTGTTTTTT.

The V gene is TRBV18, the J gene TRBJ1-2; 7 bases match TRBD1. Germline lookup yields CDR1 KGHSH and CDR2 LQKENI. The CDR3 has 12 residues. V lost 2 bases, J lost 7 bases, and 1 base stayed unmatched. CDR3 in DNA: TGTGCCAGCTCACCAGACAGGGCTGGCTACACCTTC. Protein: CASSPDRAGYTF. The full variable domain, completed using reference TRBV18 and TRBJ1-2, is NAGVMQNPRHLVRRRGQEARLRCSPMKGHSHVYWYRQLPEEGLKFMVYLQKENIIDESGMPKERFSAEFPKEGPSILRIQQVVRGDSAAYFCASSPDRAGYTFGSGTRLTVV.

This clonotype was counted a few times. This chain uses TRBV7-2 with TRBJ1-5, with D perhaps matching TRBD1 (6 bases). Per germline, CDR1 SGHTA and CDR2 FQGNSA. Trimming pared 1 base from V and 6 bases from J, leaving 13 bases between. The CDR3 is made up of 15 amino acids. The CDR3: CASSLDLGAGQPQHF. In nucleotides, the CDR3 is TGTGCCAGCAGCTTAGACCTGGGGGCAGGTCAGCCCCAGCATTTT.

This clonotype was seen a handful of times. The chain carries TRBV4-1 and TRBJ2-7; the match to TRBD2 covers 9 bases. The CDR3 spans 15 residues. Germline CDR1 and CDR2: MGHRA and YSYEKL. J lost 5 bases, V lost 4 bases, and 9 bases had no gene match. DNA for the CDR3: TGCGCCAGCAGCCCCCAGCGGGGGGCCACCCACGAGCAGTACTTC. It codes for CASSPQRGATHEQYF.

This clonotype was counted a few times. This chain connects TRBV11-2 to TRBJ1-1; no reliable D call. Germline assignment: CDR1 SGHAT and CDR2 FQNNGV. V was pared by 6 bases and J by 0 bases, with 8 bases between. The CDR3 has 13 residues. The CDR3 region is CASRDPLNTEAFF. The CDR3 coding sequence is TGTGCCAGCAGGGACCCTTTGAACACTGAAGCTTTCTTT.

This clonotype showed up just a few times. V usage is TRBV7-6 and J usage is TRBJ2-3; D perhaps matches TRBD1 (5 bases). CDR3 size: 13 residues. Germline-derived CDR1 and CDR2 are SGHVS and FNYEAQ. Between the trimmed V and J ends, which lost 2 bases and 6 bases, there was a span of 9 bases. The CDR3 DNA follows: TGTGCCAGCAGCTTACAGACAGCGGATACGCAGTATTTT. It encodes CASSLQTADTQYF.

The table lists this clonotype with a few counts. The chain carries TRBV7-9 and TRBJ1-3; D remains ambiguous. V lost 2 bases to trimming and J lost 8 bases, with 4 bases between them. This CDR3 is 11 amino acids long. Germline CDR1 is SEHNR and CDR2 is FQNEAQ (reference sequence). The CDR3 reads CASSLTYTIYF. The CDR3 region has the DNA TGTGCCAGCAGCTTAACATACACCATATATTTT.

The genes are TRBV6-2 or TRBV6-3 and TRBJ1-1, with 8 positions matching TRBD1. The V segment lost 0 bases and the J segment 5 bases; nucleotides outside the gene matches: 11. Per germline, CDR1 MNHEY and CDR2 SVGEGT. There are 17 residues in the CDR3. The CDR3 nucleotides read TGTGCCAGCAGTTACTCGCAGGGGGCGCGGGCTGGGACTGAAGCTTTCTTT. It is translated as CASSYSQGARAGTEAFF.

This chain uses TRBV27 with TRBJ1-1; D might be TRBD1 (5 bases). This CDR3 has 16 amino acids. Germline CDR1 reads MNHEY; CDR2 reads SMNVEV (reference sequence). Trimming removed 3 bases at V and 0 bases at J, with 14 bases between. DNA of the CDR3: TGTGCCAGCAGTTTTATTCCGGGGGTCATGAACACTGAAGCTTTCTTT. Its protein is CASSFIPGVMNTEAFF.

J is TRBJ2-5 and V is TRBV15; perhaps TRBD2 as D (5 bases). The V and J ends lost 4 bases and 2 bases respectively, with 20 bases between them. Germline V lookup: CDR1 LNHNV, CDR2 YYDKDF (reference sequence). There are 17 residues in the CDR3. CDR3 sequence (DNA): TGTGCCACCAGCAAAGAGGGCTCGGGAATGCTTCAAGAGACCCAGTACTTC. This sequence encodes CATSKEGSGMLQETQYF.

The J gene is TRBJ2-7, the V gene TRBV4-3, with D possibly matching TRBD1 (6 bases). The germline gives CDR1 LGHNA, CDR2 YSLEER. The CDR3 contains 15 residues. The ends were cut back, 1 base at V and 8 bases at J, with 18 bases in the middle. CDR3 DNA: TGCGCCAGCAGCCAAGCTCCGCAAACAGGGTCCCAGCAGTACTTC. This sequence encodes CASSQAPQTGSQQYF.

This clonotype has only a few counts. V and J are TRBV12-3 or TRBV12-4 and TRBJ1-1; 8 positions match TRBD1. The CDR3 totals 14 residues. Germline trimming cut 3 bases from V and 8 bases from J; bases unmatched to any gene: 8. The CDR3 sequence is CASSFQGADVEAFF. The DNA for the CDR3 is TGTGCCAGCAGTTTTCAGGGGGCGGATGTGGAAGCTTTCTTT.

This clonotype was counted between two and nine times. The CDR3: CASSLTRGYEQYF. The CDR3 DNA reads TGCGCCAGCAGCCTGACAAGGGGCTACGAGCAGTACTTC. The rearrangement uses TRBV5-1 and TRBJ2-7; a weak D match, TRBD1 (5 bases). V lost 4 bases and J 3 bases, leaving 11 bases between the germline ends. The CDR3 totals 13 residues. Germline V gene lookup returns CDR1 SGHRS and CDR2 YFSETQ.

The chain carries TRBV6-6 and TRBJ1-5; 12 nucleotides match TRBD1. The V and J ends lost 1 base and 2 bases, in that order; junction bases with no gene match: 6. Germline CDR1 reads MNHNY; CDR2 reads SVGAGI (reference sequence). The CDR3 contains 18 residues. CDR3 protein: CASSYWGTGGARNQPQHF. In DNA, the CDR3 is TGTGCCAGCAGTTACTGGGGGACAGGGGGCGCCCGCAATCAGCCCCAGCATTTT.

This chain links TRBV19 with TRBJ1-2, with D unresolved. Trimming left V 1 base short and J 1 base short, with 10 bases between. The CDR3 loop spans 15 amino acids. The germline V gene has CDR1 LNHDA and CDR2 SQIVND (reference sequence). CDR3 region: CASSIVSESNYGYTF. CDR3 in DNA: TGTGCCAGTAGTATAGTTTCAGAAAGTAACTATGGCTACACCTTC.

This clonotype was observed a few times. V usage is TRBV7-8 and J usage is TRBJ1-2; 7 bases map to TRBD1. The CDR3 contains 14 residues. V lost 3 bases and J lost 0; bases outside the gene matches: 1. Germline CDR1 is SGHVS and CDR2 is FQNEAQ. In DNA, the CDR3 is TGTGCCAGCAGCTTGACAGGGACTAACTATGGCTACACCTTC. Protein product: CASSLTGTNYGYTF.

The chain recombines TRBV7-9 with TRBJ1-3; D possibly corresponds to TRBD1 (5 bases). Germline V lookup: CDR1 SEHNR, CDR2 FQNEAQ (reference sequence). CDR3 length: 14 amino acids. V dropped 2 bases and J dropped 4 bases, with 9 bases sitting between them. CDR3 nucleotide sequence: TGTGCCAGCAGCTTACAGGGTGGAGGAAACACCATATATTTT. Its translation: CASSLQGGGNTIYF.

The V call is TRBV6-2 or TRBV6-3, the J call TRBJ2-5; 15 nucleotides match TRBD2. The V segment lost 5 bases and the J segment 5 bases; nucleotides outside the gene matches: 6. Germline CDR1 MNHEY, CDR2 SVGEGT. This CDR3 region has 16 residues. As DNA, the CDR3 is TGTGCCAGCAGTCGGGGACTAGCGGGAGGTATGGAGACCCAGTACTTC. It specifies CASSRGLAGGMETQYF.

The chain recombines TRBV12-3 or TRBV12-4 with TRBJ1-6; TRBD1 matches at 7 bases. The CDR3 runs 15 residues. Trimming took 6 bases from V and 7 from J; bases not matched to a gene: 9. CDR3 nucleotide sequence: TGTGCCAGCAGGGGACAGACACGACCAAATTCACCCCTCCACTTT. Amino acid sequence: CASRGQTRPNSPLHF.

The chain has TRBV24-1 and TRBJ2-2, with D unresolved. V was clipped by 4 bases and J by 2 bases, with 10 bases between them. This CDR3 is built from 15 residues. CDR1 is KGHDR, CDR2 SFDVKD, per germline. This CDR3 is CATSDPPPNTGELFF. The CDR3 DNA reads TGTGCCACCAGTGACCCTCCTCCTAACACCGGGGAGCTGTTTTTT.

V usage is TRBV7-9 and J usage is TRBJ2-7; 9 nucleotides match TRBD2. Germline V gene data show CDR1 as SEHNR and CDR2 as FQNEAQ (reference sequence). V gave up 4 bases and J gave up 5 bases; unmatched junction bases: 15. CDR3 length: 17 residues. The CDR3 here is CASSSPQGGGEDNEQYF. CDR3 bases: TGTGCCAGCAGCTCACCCCAGGGCGGGGGGGAGGACAACGAGCAGTACTTC.

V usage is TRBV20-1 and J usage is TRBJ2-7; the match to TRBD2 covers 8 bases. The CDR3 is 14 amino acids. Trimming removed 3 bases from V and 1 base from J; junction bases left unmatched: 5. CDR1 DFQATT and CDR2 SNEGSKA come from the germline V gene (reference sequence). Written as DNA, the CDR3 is TGCAGTGCTAGCGTCGGGACTAGATCCTACGAGCAGTACTTC. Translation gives CSASVGTRSYEQYF.

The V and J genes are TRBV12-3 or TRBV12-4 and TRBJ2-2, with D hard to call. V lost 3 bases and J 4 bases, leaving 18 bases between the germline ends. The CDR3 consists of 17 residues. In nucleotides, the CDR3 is TGTGCCAGCAGTTTCAGCGTTGGTCTGGTTAGCACCGGGGAGCTGTTTTTT. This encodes CASSFSVGLVSTGELFF.

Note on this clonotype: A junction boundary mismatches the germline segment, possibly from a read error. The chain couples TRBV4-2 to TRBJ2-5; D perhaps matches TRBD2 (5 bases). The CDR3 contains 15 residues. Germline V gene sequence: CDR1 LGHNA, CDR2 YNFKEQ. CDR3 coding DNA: TGTGCCAGCAGCCAAGGGACGGAGCTATGGGAGACACAGTACTTC. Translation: CASSQGTELWETQYF.